This T cell receptor (beta chain) was identified during a study of CD8 T cells in ankylosing spondylitis. Each TCR beta library was made by quantitative 5'-RACE that incorporated molecular barcodes. MiXCR, applied by TCRdb to the 5' RACE reads, yields one record per CDR3 protein. The table shows fewer than 180,000 distinct CDR3 sequences, with under 45% occurring only once. The V gene's germline CDR1 is DFQATT and CDR2 SNEGSKA (reference sequence). V was clipped by 5 bases and J by 2 bases; unmatched bases: 12. This CDR3 is 16 amino acids long. Findings of the study overall: According to the report, clones linked to the disease were significantly enriched in matched synovial fluid samples taken from ankylosing spondylitis patients. A number of the motif variants had already been described in reactive arthritis synovial fluid and blood. Characteristic of ankylosing spondylitis blood, it appeared, was a TCR beta motif comprising roughly eight highly homologous variants.

This clonotype was seen more than once but under ten times. Its cognate antigen is unknown. V and J are TRBV20-1 and TRBJ2-1; 7 positions agree with TRBD2. Sequencing was done on a sample of synovial fluid, either unsorted or a sorted T cell fraction (not recorded which). The TCR originated in a male donor with ankylosing spondylitis. The CDR3 protein is CSAEGPGLTTYNEQFF. The CDR3 region has the DNA TGCAGTGCTGAGGGGCCGGGACTAACCACCTACAATGAGCAGTTCTTC.